This T cell receptor beta chain was observed in a study of CD8+ T cells in alopecia areata. General study points: Mice gave a clearer picture of TCR sharing than patients did, possibly for HLA-related reasons. Lesional scalp exceeded normal scalp in clonality, especially in alopecia totalis/universalis. Since there was just one nonresponder, nobody can yet say how baseline CD8+ expansion ties to response.

Reverse transcribed after extraction, RNA yielded cDNA as the sequencing template. The repertoire was sequenced with immunoSEQ multiplex PCR; TCRdb's copy has only in-frame clones and lacks some. Here the sample spans 120,000 to 150,000 clones, approximately 86% being singletons. Treatment defined: oral pan-JAK inhibitor, 5-10 mg twice daily. The V end was cut by 0 bases, the J end by 4 bases, with 18 bases between. Germline values: CDR1 MGHRA, CDR2 YSYEKL. This CDR3 region has 17 residues. A remark on this clone: As yet, its antigen is unknown.

Sequenced material: CD8+ T cells sorted from blood, taken at week 4, from a patient treated with tofacitinib. The chain employs TRBV4-1 and TRBJ1-2; no clear D gene. The sequence came from a human donor with alopecia areata. In DNA, the CDR3 is TGCGCCAGCAGCCAAGATCGGGGTGCTCACTGGGGCTATGGCTACACCTTC. It yields the protein CASSQDRGAHWGYGYTF.